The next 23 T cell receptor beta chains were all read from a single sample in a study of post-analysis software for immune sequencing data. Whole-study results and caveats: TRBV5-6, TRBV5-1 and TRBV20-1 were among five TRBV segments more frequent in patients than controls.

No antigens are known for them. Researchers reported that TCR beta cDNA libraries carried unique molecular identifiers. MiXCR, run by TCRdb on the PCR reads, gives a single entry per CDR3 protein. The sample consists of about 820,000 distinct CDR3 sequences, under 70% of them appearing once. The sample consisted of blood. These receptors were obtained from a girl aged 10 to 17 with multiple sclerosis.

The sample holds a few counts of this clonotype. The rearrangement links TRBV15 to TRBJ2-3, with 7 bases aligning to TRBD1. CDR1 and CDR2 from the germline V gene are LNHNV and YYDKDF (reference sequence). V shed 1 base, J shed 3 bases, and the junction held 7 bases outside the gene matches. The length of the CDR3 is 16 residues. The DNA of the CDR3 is TGTGCCACCAGCAGAGTTACAGGGGTGGGAACAGATACGCAGTATTTT. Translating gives CATSRVTGVGTDTQYF.

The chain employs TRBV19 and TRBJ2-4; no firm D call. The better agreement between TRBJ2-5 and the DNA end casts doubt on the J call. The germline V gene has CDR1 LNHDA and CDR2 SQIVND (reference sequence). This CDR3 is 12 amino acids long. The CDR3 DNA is TGTGCCAGTCGTCAGAGTGGGGAGACCCAGTACTTC. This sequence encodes CASRQSGETQYF.

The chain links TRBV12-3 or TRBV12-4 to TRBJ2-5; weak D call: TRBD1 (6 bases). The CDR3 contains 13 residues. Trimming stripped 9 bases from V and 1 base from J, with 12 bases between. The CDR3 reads CASTGQPQETQYF. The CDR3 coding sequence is TGTGCCAGTACAGGACAGCCCCAAGAGACCCAGTACTTC.

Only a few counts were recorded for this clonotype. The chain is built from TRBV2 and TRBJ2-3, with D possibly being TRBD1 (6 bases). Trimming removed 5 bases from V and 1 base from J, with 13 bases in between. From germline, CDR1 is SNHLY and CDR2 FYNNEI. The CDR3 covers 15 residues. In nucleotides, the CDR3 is TGTGCCAGCAGTCCCTACAGGGAACGCACAGATACGCAGTATTTT. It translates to CASSPYRERTDTQYF. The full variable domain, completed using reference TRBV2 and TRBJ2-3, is EPEVTQTPSHQVTQMGQEVILRCVPISNHLYFYWYRQILGQKVEFLVSFYNNEISEKSEIFDDQFSVERPDGSNFTLKIRSTKLEDSAMYFCASSPYRERTDTQYFGPGTRLTVL.

The CDR3: CASSFRSAYNEQFF. The CDR3 DNA is TGTGCCAGCAGTTTTCGTTCGGCCTACAATGAGCAGTTCTTC. V usage is TRBV12-3 or TRBV12-4 and J usage is TRBJ2-1; unclear D gene. The CDR3 extends over 14 amino acids. The germline V and J ends were trimmed by 3 bases and 2 bases, with 8 bases remaining between them.

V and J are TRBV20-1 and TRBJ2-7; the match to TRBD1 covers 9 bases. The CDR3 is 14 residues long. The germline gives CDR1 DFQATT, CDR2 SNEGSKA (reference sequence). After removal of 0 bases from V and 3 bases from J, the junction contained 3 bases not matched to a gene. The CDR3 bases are TGCAGTGCTAGAGATCCGGGACAGGGCTACGAGCAGTACTTC. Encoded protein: CSARDPGQGYEQYF.

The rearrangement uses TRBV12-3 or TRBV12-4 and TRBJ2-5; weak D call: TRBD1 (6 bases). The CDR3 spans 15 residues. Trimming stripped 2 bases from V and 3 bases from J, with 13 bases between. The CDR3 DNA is TGTGCCAGCAGTTTACAATTAGGGGGTGAAGAGACCCAGTACTTC. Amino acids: CASSLQLGGEETQYF.

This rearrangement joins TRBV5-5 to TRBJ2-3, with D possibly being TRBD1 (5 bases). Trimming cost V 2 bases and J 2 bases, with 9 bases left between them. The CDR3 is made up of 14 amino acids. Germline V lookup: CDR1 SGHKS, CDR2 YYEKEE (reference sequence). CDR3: CASSFDSLTDTQYF. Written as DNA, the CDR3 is TGTGCCAGCAGCTTTGACAGTCTCACAGATACGCAGTATTTT.

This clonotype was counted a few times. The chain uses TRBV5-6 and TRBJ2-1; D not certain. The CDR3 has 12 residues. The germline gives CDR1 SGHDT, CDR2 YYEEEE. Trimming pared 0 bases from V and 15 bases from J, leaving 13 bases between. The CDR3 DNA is TGTGCCAGCAGCTTGGCTGGGTCATCGAGGTTCTTC. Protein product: CASSLAGSSRFF.

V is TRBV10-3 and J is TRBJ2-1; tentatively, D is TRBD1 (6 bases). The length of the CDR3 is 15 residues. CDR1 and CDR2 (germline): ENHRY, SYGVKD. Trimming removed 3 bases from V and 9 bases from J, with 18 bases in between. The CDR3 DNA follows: TGTGCCATCAGTGACCCTATTGGGGACATGAGTGAGCAGTTCTTC. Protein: CAISDPIGDMSEQFF.

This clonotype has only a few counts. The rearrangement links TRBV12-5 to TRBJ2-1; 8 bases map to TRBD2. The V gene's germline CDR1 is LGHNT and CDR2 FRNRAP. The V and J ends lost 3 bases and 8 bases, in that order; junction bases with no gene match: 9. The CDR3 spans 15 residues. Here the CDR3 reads CASGLSGRGPYEQFF. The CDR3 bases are TGTGCTAGTGGTTTAAGCGGGAGAGGGCCCTATGAGCAGTTCTTC.

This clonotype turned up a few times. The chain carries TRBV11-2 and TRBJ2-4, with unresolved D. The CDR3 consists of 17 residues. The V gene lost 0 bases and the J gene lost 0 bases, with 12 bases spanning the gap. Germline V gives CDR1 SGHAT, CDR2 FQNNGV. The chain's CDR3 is CASSLDRAVLAKNIQYF. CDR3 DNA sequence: TGTGCCAGCAGCTTAGATCGAGCCGTCCTAGCCAAAAACATTCAGTACTTC.

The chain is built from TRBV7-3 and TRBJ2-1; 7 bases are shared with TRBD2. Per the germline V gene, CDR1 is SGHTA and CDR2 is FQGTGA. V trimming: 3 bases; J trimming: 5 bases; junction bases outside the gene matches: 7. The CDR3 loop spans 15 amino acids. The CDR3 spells CASSLLGGGNNEQFF. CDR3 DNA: TGTGCCAGCAGCTTGCTCGGGGGAGGGAACAATGAGCAGTTCTTC.

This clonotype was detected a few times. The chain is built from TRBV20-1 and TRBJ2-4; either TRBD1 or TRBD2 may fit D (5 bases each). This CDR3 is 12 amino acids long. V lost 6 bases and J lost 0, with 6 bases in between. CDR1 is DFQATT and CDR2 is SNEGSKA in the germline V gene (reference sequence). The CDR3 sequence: CSAGPAKNIQYF. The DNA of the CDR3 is TGCAGTGCGGGACCAGCCAAAAACATTCAGTACTTC.

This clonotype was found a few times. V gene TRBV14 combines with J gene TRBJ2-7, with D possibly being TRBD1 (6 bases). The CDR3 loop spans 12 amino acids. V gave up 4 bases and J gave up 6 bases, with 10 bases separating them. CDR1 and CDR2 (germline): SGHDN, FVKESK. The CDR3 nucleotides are TGTGCCAGCAGCCCTGGGACAATCGAGCAGTACTTC. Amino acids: CASSPGTIEQYF.

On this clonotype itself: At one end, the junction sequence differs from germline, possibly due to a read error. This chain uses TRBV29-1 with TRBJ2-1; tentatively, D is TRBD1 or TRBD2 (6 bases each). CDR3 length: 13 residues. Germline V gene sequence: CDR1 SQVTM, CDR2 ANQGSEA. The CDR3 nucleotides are TGTAGCGGAAACCGGCCTTCAGGGGATGAGCAGTTCTTC. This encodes CSGNRPSGDEQFF.

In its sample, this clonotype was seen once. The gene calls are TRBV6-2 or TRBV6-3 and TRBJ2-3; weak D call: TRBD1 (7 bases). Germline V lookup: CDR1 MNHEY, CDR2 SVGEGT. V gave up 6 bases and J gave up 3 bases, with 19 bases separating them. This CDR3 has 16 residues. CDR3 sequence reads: CASRSLQGGVTDTQYF. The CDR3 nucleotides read TGTGCCAGCAGGTCCCTTCAGGGGGGCGTAACAGATACGCAGTATTTT.

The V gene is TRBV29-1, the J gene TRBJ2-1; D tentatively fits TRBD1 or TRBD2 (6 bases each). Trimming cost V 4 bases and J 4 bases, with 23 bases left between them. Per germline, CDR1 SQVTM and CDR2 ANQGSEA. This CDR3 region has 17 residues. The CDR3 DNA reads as TGCAGCGTTGGGGGGCGGGGAGGCTCGAAACAGTACAATGAGCAGTTCTTC. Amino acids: CSVGGRGGSKQYNEQFF.

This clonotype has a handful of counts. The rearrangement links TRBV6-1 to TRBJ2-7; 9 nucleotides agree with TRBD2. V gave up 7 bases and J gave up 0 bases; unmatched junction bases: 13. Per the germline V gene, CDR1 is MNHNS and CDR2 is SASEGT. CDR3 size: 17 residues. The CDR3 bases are TGTGCCAGCACCACCGCGACTAGCGGTACCAGCTCCTACGAGCAGTACTTC. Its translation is CASTTATSGTSSYEQYF.

Here the CDR3 reads CASGQGAGQPQHF. CDR3 bases: TGTGCCAGCGGACAGGGGGCTGGTCAGCCCCAGCATTTT. The chain is built from TRBV28 and TRBJ1-5; TRBD1 aligns across 11 bases. CDR1 MDHEN and CDR2 SYDVKM come from the germline V gene. The CDR3 runs 13 residues. V shed 8 bases and J 6 bases; nucleotides not matched to a gene: 3.

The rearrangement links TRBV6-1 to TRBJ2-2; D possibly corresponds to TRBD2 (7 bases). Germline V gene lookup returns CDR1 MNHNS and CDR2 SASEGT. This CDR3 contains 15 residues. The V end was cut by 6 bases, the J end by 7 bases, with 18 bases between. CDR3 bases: TGTGCCAGCAGCTCTGAGGCGGGGGCCGGCGGGGAGCTGTTTTTT. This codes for CASSSEAGAGGELFF.

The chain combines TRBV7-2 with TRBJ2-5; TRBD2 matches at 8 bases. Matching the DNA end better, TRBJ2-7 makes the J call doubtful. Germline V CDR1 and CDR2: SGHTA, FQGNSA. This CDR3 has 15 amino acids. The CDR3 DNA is TGTGCCAGCAGCTTACGGGGGGGCGACTGGTACGAGCAGTACTTC. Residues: CASSLRGGDWYEQYF.

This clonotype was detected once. This chain's CDR3 is CASSPGVSLSDTQYF. The DNA of the CDR3 is TGTGCCAGCAGCCCCGGTGTTTCGCTCTCAGATACGCAGTATTTT. This rearrangement joins TRBV7-2 to TRBJ2-3; D is uncertain. This CDR3 has 15 residues. CDR1 SGHTA and CDR2 FQGNSA come from the germline V gene. Trimming took 5 bases from V and 4 from J, leaving 16 bases between them. The full variable domain, in which reference TRBV7-2 and TRBJ2-3 provide the parts outside the CDR3, is GAGVSQSPSNKVTEKGKDVELRCDPISGHTALYWYRQSLGQGLEFLIYFQGNSAPDKSGLPSDRFSAERTGGSVSTLTIQRTQQEDSAVYLCASSPGVSLSDTQYFGPGTRLTVL.